This T cell receptor (beta chain) was obtained from a study of shared clonotypes between healthy human individuals. Here immunoSEQ multiplex PCR was the method, and the copy in TCRdb shows in-frame clones only, minus some. The sample includes some 680,000 clones, more than 70% seen only once; the top ten take 1.5% to 2%. This CDR3 region has 15 residues. Germline V gene sequence: CDR1 SGHNT, CDR2 YENEEA. Trimming took 8 bases from V and 2 from J, leaving 17 bases between them. The rearrangement links TRBV11-3 to TRBJ2-3; the D gene is possibly TRBD1 (5 bases). The clonotype comes from a woman aged 25 to 39 in good health. Input material: memory CD4+ T cells sorted from blood. Stated subset: CD45RA-negative fraction. This CDR3 is CASSTQGFPTDTQYF. The CDR3 nucleotides are TGTGCCAGCTCAACCCAGGGATTTCCCACAGATACGCAGTATTTT.